These 25 T cell receptor beta chains share one sample of origin, sequenced in a study of blood T cell repertoires in COVID-19. Repertoires were generated with immunoSEQ multiplex PCR, while TCRdb's copy carries only in-frame clones and drops some. The top ten hold 5% of the sample, which has more than 250,000 clones, around 83% seen once. The specimen was PBMCs or T cells enriched from blood (not recorded which). The receptors here all came from a man in his forties or fifties who had been exposed to COVID-19.

This clone was recorded a few times. The chain carries TRBV18 and TRBJ2-3, with D possibly matching TRBD2 (6 bases). The CDR3 is 13 amino acids. Trimming left V 6 bases short and J 0 bases short, with 7 bases between. Germline V CDR1 and CDR2: KGHSH, LQKENI. The CDR3 DNA reads as TGTGCCAGCTCCGGGGGAAGCACAGATACGCAGTATTTT. As protein: CASSGGSTDTQYF. Supplemented by reference TRBV18 and TRBJ2-3, the full variable domain reads NAGVMQNPRHLVRRRGQEARLRCSPMKGHSHVYWYRQLPEEGLKFMVYLQKENIIDESGMPKERFSAEFPKEGPSILRIQQVVRGDSAAYFCASSGGSTDTQYFGPGTRLTVL.

This chain joins TRBV21-1 and TRBJ2-5; the table's D call, TRBD2, has no DNA check behind it. TRBV21-1 is assigned pseudogene status. The CDR3 contains 13 residues. The DNA for the CDR3 is TGTGCCAGCAGCAAACAGAGGAGGGAGACCCAGTACTTC. It yields the protein CASSKQRRETQYF.

The chain recombines TRBV30 with TRBJ2-2; 8 bases agree with TRBD2. CDR3 length: 14 amino acids. The germline gives CDR1 GTSNPN, CDR2 SVGIG (reference sequence). J was trimmed by 4 bases and V by 8 bases; bases with no gene match: 9. The CDR3 here is CAGKAGVTTGELFF. CDR3 bases: TGTGCCGGAAAAGCGGGAGTTACCACCGGGGAGCTGTTTTTT.

This clone has just one count. The chain has TRBV20-1 and TRBJ1-1; TRBD1 matches 7 bases. CDR3 length: 10 residues. From germline, CDR1 is DFQATT and CDR2 SNEGSKA (reference sequence). The CDR3: CRTGRTEAFF. The CDR3 bases are TGCAGGACAGGGAGGACTGAAGCTTTCTTT.

The rearrangement joins TRBV5-6 to TRBJ2-4; D is perhaps TRBD1 (5 bases). Trimming cost V 2 bases and J 0 bases, with 9 bases left between them. This CDR3 region has 15 residues. Germline-derived CDR1 and CDR2 are SGHDT and YYEEEE. The CDR3, as DNA: TGTGCCAGCAGCTTTAGACAGCTAGCCAAAAACATTCAGTACTTC. Residues: CASSFRQLAKNIQYF.

The V call is TRBV2, the J call TRBJ2-7; D unresolved. CDR3 length equals 12 residues. The V end was cut by 4 bases, the J end by 3 bases, with 7 bases between. The germline CDR1 and CDR2 sequences are SNHLY and FYNNEI. As DNA, the CDR3 is TGTGCCAGCAGTGGTCAACTCTACGAGCAGTACTTC. Amino acids: CASSGQLYEQYF.

The V and J genes are TRBV11-2 and TRBJ2-5; 8 bases match TRBD2. The CDR3 is 17 residues long. CDR1 is SGHAT, CDR2 FQNNGV, per germline. V lost 1 base to trimming and J lost 4 bases; unmatched junction nucleotides: 11. The CDR3 spells CASSLVARSGSRETQYF. The DNA of the CDR3 is TGTGCCAGCAGCTTAGTGGCCCGCAGCGGGAGCCGAGAGACCCAGTACTTC.

This chain uses TRBV6-5 with TRBJ1-2; 9 bases are a match to TRBD1. V lost 0 bases, J lost 4 bases, and 6 bases stayed unmatched. Germline V CDR1 and CDR2: MNHEY, SVGAGI. The CDR3 is made up of 16 amino acids. The CDR3 sequence is CASSYSIQGAVYGYTF. The CDR3 DNA follows: TGTGCCAGCAGTTACTCGATACAGGGGGCGGTCTATGGCTACACCTTC.

The CDR3 spells CASRDRAVYGYTF. The CDR3 DNA reads as TGTGCCAGCAGAGACAGGGCGGTCTATGGCTACACCTTC. The rearrangement links TRBV25-1 to TRBJ1-2, with 7 positions matching TRBD1. Germline V gene data show CDR1 as MGHDK and CDR2 as SYGVNS. The CDR3 has 13 residues. V trimming: 6 bases; J trimming: 4 bases; junction bases outside the gene matches: 5.

The J gene is TRBJ2-3, the V gene TRBV5-1, with TRBD1 identical over 7 bases. Germline-derived CDR1 and CDR2 are SGHRS and YFSETQ. This CDR3 is 17 amino acids long. V lost 0 bases to trimming and J lost 2 bases; unmatched junction nucleotides: 9. CDR3 loop: CASSLDRRDSFTDTQYF. The CDR3 nucleotides are TGCGCCAGCAGCTTGGACCGCCGGGACAGCTTCACAGATACGCAGTATTTT.

This chain joins TRBV28 and TRBJ1-1, with TRBD1 as a possible D gene (6 bases). Germline V CDR1 and CDR2: MDHEN, SYDVKM. CDR3 length equals 15 residues. V was pared by 4 bases and J by 11 bases, with 23 bases between. CDR3 coding DNA: TGTGCCAGCAGTTCCATCGGGGACACGAAAAAGGTGGCTTTCTTT. It translates to CASSSIGDTKKVAFF.

The rearrangement links TRBV3-1 (or the pseudogene TRBV3-2) to TRBJ2-1; 12 bases map to TRBD2. V was pared by 5 bases and J by 4 bases, with 3 bases of the junction left unmatched. The CDR3 totals 15 residues. Germline assignment: CDR1 LGHDT and CDR2 YNNKEL (reference sequence). DNA for the CDR3: TGTGCCAGCAGCGGAGGACTAGCGGGATACAATGAGCAGTTCTTC. As protein: CASSGGLAGYNEQFF.

This clone was detected many times. V and J are TRBV1 and TRBJ2-7; no DNA check was done on the table's D call, TRBD2. TRBV1 is a pseudogene locus. The CDR3 extends over 11 amino acids. The CDR3 nucleotides read TGCACCAGCAGCCCGGGGGACGAGCAGTACTTC. Translating it yields CTSSPGDEQYF.

The J gene is TRBJ1-1, the V gene TRBV12-3 or TRBV12-4, with D unresolved. V was shortened by 6 bases and J by 11 bases, with 13 bases between the two germline ends. The CDR3 sequence is 11 residues long. CDR3 DNA: TGTGCCAGCAGAGGACCGGCGGGCGCTTTCTTT. Residues: CASRGPAGAFF.

The V call is TRBV7-5, the J call TRBJ2-5; TRBD2 is taken as the D call from the table, unchecked against the DNA. TRBV7-5 is listed as a pseudogene. The CDR3 contains 18 residues. The CDR3 sequence is CVRRALVGLADKWETQYF. The CDR3 DNA reads TGTGTCAGAAGGGCGTTGGTGGGACTAGCTGATAAGTGGGAGACCCAGTACTTC.

The count of this clone is one. The V and J genes are TRBV15 and TRBJ1-5, with TRBD1 matching over 7 bases. Trimming took 5 bases from V and 0 from J; bases not matched to a gene: 16. The length of the CDR3 is 19 residues. Germline V gene lookup returns CDR1 LNHNV and CDR2 YYDKDF (reference sequence). CDR3 region: CATSFMRGQLRYSNQPQHF. CDR3 in DNA: TGTGCCACCAGCTTTATGAGGGGACAGCTGAGATATAGCAATCAGCCCCAGCATTTT.

The rearrangement joins TRBV20-1 to TRBJ2-1; D possibly corresponds to TRBD1 (5 bases). V gave up 3 bases and J gave up 9 bases, with 9 bases separating them. Germline V gene sequence: CDR1 DFQATT, CDR2 SNEGSKA (reference sequence). The CDR3 is 11 residues long. Written as DNA, the CDR3 is TGCAGTGCTAGGGGGCCGGGTGAGCAGTTCTTC. Its protein is CSARGPGEQFF.

The table lists this clone with a count of one. Other DNA variants within this sample encode the same CDR3. The CDR3 DNA follows: TGTGCCAGCAGTTTACTACCCACAGATACGCAGTATTTT. This gives the protein CASSLLPTDTQYF. V gene TRBV27 combines with J gene TRBJ2-3; D is unclear. The germline V and J ends were trimmed by 2 bases and 2 bases, with 5 bases remaining between them. The germline CDR1 and CDR2 sequences are MNHEY and SMNVEV (reference sequence). The CDR3 length is 13 residues.

The chain couples TRBV29-1 to TRBJ1-2, with TRBD1 identical over 7 bases. After removal of 5 bases from V and 7 bases from J, the junction contained 19 bases not matched to a gene. Germline values: CDR1 SQVTM, CDR2 ANQGSEA. The CDR3 is 16 amino acids. The CDR3 region is CSVKTGDSGYAGGYTF. CDR3 sequence (DNA): TGCAGCGTTAAAACAGGGGATAGTGGATACGCGGGTGGCTACACCTTC.

This CDR3 is CASSRGTGNQPQHF. Written as DNA, the CDR3 is TGTGCCAGCAGTAGGGGGACGGGCAATCAGCCCCAGCATTTT. The gene calls are TRBV27 and TRBJ1-5, with a tentative D call TRBD1 (6 bases). Trimming shortened V by 5 bases and J by 2 bases, and 10 bases separated the two germline ends. Germline CDR1 MNHEY, CDR2 SMNVEV (reference sequence). This CDR3 is 14 amino acids long.

The chain recombines TRBV10-3 with TRBJ1-5, with a tentative D call TRBD1 (5 bases). V lost 0 bases, J lost 0 bases, and 27 bases lay in between. This CDR3 comprises 22 residues. CDR1 is ENHRY, CDR2 SYGVKD, per germline. The DNA for the CDR3 is TGTGCCATCAGTGAGTCGATCGGGTTGGGGCGCCCGGAACTATATAGCAATCAGCCCCAGCATTTT. Its protein is CAISESIGLGRPELYSNQPQHF.

This clone was seen a few times. V is TRBV5-1 and J is TRBJ2-1, with a tentative D call TRBD2 (6 bases). The CDR3 runs 15 residues. CDR1 is SGHRS and CDR2 is YFSETQ in the germline V gene. V was clipped by 4 bases and J by 3 bases, with 14 bases between them. The CDR3 bases are TGCGCCAGCAGCCGGACTACAGACGACTACAATGAGCAGTTCTTC. It codes for CASSRTTDDYNEQFF.

This chain uses TRBV12-3 or TRBV12-4 with TRBJ2-1; D possibly corresponds to TRBD2 (5 bases). V lost 11 bases and J lost 7, with 18 bases in between. The CDR3 spans 13 residues. Here the CDR3 reads CAGASSTKNEQFF. In DNA, the CDR3 is TGTGCCGGAGCTAGCAGTACTAAGAATGAGCAGTTCTTC.

This chain links TRBV19 with TRBJ1-6, with D possibly matching TRBD1 (6 bases). This CDR3 region has 14 residues. Deletions cut 3 bases from V and 10 bases from J, with 13 bases between. Germline V gene lookup returns CDR1 LNHDA and CDR2 SQIVND (reference sequence). CDR3 DNA sequence: TGTGCCAGTAGTATTTACAGGGTCGGATCACCCCTCCACTTT. Encoded protein: CASSIYRVGSPLHF.

The chain employs TRBV30 and TRBJ1-5; a possible D gene is TRBD1 (5 bases). Germline V gene sequence: CDR1 GTSNPN, CDR2 SVGIG (reference sequence). The CDR3 has 13 amino acids. Trimming removed 5 bases from V and 7 bases from J, with 15 bases in between. The CDR3 bases are TGTGCCTGGGGTCAGGGAGGCATCCAGCCCCAGCATTTT. Protein product: CAWGQGGIQPQHF.